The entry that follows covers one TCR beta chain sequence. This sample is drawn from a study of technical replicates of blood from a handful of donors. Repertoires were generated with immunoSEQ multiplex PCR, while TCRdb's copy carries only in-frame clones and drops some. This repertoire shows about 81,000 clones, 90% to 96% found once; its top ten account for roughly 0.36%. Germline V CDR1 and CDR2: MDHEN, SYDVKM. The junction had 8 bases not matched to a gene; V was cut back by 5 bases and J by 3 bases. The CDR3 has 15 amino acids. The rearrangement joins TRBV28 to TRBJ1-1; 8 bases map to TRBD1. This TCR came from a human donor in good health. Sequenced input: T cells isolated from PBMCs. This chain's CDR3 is CASSPWTGSDTEAFF. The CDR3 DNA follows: TGTGCCAGCAGTCCGTGGACAGGGTCCGACACTGAAGCTTTCTTT.